This entry concerns a single T cell receptor (beta chain). The antigen remains undetermined. This sample was included in a study of T cells in Graves' hyperthyroidism and ophthalmopathy. Findings and limits, study-wide: Most expanded thyroid clonotypes above 0.001 recurred in blood.

The germline gives CDR1 SGHVS, CDR2 FNYEAQ. The ends were cut back, 1 base at V and 6 bases at J, with 7 bases in the middle. The CDR3 covers 14 residues. Template material for amplifying TCR beta CDR3 regions consisted of RNA transcripts. Carried out on the TCR CDR3, a first-round RT-PCR used the HTBI primer set. TCRdb reprocessed the multiplex PCR reads with MiXCR, giving one entry per CDR3 protein. This table holds 300,000 to 350,000 distinct CDR3 sequences, over 11% found once. This chain links TRBV7-6 with TRBJ1-6, with D perhaps TRBD1 (5 bases). The source material was blood. The clonotype was recovered from a woman in her twenties or thirties with Graves' hyperthyroidism. The CDR3 here is CASSLDGTNSPLHF. For the CDR3, the DNA is TGTGCCAGCAGCTTAGACGGGACTAATTCACCCCTCCACTTT.